Listed here are 9 T cell receptor beta chains from one sample, sequenced in a study of cytomegalovirus exposure and HLA in healthy donors. Primers included in the PCR were 60 Vbeta and 13 Jbeta primers. Sequencing was performed with immunoSEQ multiplex PCR; in TCRdb, only in-frame clones are kept and a portion is missing. The table includes over 150,000 clones, around three quarters detected once. Sequences were obtained from PBMCs. These receptors came from a woman in her forties in good health and CMV-seronegative.

This chain joins TRBV28 and TRBJ2-3, with 10 bases identical to TRBD1. This CDR3 has 15 residues. J gave up 1 base and V 4 bases, and 2 bases lay outside the gene matches. Germline CDR1 MDHEN, CDR2 SYDVKM. The CDR3 region has the DNA TGTGCCAGCAGTTCCGGGACAGGGGGCACAGATACGCAGTATTTT. Encoded protein: CASSSGTGGTDTQYF.

The rearrangement links TRBV7-8 to TRBJ1-2; no definite D call. Trimming stripped 1 base from V and 4 bases from J, with 13 bases between. The CDR3 totals 15 residues. Germline V gene lookup returns CDR1 SGHVS and CDR2 FQNEAQ. The CDR3 nucleotides are TGTGCCAGCAGCTTAGTGGAGGGTATAGGCTATGGCTACACCTTC. Translating gives CASSLVEGIGYGYTF.

The rearrangement links TRBV28 to TRBJ2-1; 8 bases agree with TRBD1. The CDR3 runs 15 residues. V shed 8 bases, J shed 3 bases, and the junction held 9 bases outside the gene matches. From germline, CDR1 is MDHEN and CDR2 SYDVKM. CDR3 DNA: TGTGCCAGCCGCCCGGCAGGGGGCAACTACAATGAGCAGTTCTTC. The encoded protein is CASRPAGGNYNEQFF.

This sequence joins TRBV25-1 and TRBJ2-7; D not certain. Germline V gives CDR1 MGHDK, CDR2 SYGVNS. There are 11 residues in the CDR3. The ends were cut back, 5 bases at V and 5 bases at J, with 7 bases in the middle. The CDR3 protein is CASSRGHEQYF. The CDR3 DNA sequence: TGTGCCAGCAGTCGAGGCCACGAGCAGTACTTC.

V and J are TRBV11-3 and TRBJ2-7, with D uncertain. The CDR3 is made up of 14 amino acids. V gave up 5 bases and J gave up 0 bases, with 11 bases separating them. Germline V lookup: CDR1 SGHNT, CDR2 YENEEA. As DNA, the CDR3 is TGTGCCAGCAGCCCGTACAAAAGCTCCTACGAGCAGTACTTC. This sequence encodes CASSPYKSSYEQYF.

The chain carries TRBV11-2 and TRBJ2-3; 8 nucleotides line up with TRBD1. The germline V gene encodes CDR1 SGHAT and CDR2 FQNNGV. CDR3 length: 15 amino acids. The V and J ends lost 2 bases and 0 bases, in that order; junction bases with no gene match: 1. The CDR3 DNA is TGTGCCAGCAGCTTACGACAGGGGAGCACAGATACGCAGTATTTT. It encodes CASSLRQGSTDTQYF.

This chain links TRBV6-6 with TRBJ2-7, with unresolved D. The CDR3 spans 13 residues. With 5 bases removed from V and 7 bases from J, the gap between germline ends came to 15 bases. The germline V gene has CDR1 MNHNY and CDR2 SVGAGI (reference sequence). CDR3 DNA: TGTGCCAGCAGTGCCCCGGGTGCTGGTGAGCAGTACTTC. Its translation is CASSAPGAGEQYF.

Turning to this clone: The junction departs from the called germline gene at one end, perhaps through a read error. The chain's CDR3 is CSSSSYGGRQYF. CDR3 bases: TGTTCCAGCAGTTCTTATGGGGGCAGGCAGTACTTC. The rearrangement uses TRBV7-9 and TRBJ2-7; tentative D call: TRBD1 (6 bases). Germline V gene lookup returns CDR1 SEHNR and CDR2 FQNEAQ (reference sequence). The CDR3 spans 12 residues.

The CDR3 region has the DNA TGTGCCAGCAGTGTCGGGACAAGGTCCTACGAGCAGTACTTC. It specifies CASSVGTRSYEQYF. The V and J genes are TRBV6-1 and TRBJ2-7, with TRBD1 as a possible D gene (6 bases). This CDR3 contains 14 residues. Trimming stripped 4 bases from V and 1 base from J, with 11 bases between. CDR1 and CDR2 (germline): MNHNS, SASEGT.